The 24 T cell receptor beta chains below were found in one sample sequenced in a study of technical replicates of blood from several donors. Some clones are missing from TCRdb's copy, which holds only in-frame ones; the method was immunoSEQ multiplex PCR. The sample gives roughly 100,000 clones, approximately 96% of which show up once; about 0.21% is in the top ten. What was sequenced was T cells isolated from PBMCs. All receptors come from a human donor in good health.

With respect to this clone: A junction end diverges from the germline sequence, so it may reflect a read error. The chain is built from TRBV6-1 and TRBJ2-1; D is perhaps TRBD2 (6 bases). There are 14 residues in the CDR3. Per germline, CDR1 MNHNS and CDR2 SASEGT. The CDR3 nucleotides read TGTGCCGCCTCGCGGGAAGGCTCCCACAATGAGCAGTTCTTC. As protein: CAASREGSHNEQFF.

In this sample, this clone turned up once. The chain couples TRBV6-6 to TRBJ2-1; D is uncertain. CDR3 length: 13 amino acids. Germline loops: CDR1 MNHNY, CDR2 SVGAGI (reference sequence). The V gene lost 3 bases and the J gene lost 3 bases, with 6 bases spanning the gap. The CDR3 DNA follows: TGTGCCAGCAGTTATCAACTCTACAATGAGCAGTTCTTC. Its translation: CASSYQLYNEQFF.

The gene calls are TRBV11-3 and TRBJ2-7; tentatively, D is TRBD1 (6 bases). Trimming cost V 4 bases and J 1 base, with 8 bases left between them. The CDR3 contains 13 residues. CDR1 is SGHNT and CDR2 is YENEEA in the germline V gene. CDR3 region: CASSYRASYEQYF. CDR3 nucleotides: TGTGCCAGCAGCTACAGGGCTTCCTACGAGCAGTACTTC.

The CDR3 loop is CASSLSRSLVEETQYF. The CDR3 nucleotides are TGTGCCAGCAGCTTATCCCGCAGCCTGGTGGAGGAGACCCAGTACTTC. The chain employs TRBV11-2 and TRBJ2-5, with D unresolved. The CDR3 extends over 16 amino acids. V was trimmed by 2 bases and J by 5 bases, leaving 18 bases between them. In germline, CDR1 is SGHAT, CDR2 FQNNGV. The full variable domain, its missing parts supplied by reference TRBV11-2 and TRBJ2-5, is EAGVAQSPRYKIIEKRQSVAFWCNPISGHATLYWYQQILGQGPKLLIQFQNNGVVDDSQLPKDRFSAERLKGVDSTLKIQPAKLEDSAVYLCASSLSRSLVEETQYFGPGTRLLVL.

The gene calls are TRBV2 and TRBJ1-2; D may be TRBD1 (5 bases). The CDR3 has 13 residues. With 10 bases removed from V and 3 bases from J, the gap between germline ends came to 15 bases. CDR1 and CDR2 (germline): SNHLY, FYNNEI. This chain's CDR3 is CATSPGEDYGYTF. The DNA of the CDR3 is TGTGCCACCTCTCCGGGGGAGGACTATGGCTACACCTTC. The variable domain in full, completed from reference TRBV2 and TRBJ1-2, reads EPEVTQTPSHQVTQMGQEVILRCVPISNHLYFYWYRQILGQKVEFLVSFYNNEISEKSEIFDDQFSVERPDGSNFTLKIRSTKLEDSAMYFCATSPGEDYGYTFGSGTRLTVV.

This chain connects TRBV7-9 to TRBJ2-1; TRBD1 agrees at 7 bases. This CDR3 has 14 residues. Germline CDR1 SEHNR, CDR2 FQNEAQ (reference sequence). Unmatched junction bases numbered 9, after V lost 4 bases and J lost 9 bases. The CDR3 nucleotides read TGTGCCAGCAGCTCCACCGGGACAGCCGGTGAGCAGTTCTTC. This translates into CASSSTGTAGEQFF.

The CDR3 spells CAWSTGGFNYGYTF. CDR3 bases: TGTGCCTGGAGCACCGGGGGTTTTAACTATGGCTACACCTTC. The genes are TRBV30 and TRBJ1-2, with a tentative D call TRBD1 (5 bases). Per the germline V gene, CDR1 is GTSNPN and CDR2 is SVGIG (reference sequence). The CDR3 has 14 residues. V was shortened by 3 bases and J by 1 base, with 12 bases between the two germline ends.

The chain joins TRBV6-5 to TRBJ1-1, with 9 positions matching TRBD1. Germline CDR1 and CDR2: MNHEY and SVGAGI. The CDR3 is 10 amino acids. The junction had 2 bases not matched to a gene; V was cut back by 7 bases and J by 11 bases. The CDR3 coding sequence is TGTGCCAGCATCGGACAGGGGGCTTTCTTT. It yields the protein CASIGQGAFF.

This chain's CDR3 is CASLARGTGGYTF. CDR3 sequence (DNA): TGTGCCAGTCTTGCACGAGGCACTGGGGGCTACACCTTC. The chain recombines TRBV13 with TRBJ1-2, with D unresolved. V lost 9 bases and J lost 8, with 19 bases in between. Germline CDR1 is PRHDT and CDR2 is FYEKMQ (reference sequence). This CDR3 has 13 amino acids.

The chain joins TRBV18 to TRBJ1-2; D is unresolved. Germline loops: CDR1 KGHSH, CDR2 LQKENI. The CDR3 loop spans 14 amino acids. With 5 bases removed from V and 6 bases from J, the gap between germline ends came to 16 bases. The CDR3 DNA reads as TGTGCCAGCTCAACCCAGGAGGATCGGGATGGCTACACCTTC. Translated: CASSTQEDRDGYTF.

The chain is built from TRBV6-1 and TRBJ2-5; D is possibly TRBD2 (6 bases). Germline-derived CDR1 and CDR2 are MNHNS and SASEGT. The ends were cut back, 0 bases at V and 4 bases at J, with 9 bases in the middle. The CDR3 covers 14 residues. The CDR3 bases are TGTGCCAGCAGTGAAGCGGGGGGAGGAGAGACCCAGTACTTC. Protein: CASSEAGGGETQYF.

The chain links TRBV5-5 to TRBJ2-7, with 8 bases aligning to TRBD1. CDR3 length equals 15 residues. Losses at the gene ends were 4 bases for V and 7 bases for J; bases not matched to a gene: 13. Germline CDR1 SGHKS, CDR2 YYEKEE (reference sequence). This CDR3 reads CASSPGQGELREQYF. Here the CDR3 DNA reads TGTGCCAGCAGCCCAGGACAGGGCGAGTTGAGGGAGCAGTACTTC.

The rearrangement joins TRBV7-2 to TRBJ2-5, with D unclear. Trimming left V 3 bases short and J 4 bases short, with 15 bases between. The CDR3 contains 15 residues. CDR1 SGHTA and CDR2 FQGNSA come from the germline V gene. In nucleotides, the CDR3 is TGTGCCAGCAGCTTCCCGGAGCACTCGAGAGAGACCCAGTACTTC. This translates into CASSFPEHSRETQYF.

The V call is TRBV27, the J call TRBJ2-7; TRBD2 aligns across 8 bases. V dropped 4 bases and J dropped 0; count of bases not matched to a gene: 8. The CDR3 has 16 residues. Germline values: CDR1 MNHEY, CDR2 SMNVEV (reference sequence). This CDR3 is CASSSPLAGLSYEQYF. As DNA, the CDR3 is TGTGCCAGCAGTTCCCCTCTAGCGGGCCTCTCCTACGAGCAGTACTTC.

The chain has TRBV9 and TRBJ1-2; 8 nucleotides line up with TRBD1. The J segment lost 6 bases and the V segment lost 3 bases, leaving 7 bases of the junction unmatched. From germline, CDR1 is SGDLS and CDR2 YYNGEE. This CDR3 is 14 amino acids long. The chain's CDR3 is CASSGGRGRDGYTF. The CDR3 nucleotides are TGTGCCAGCAGCGGGGGCAGGGGGCGCGATGGCTACACCTTC.

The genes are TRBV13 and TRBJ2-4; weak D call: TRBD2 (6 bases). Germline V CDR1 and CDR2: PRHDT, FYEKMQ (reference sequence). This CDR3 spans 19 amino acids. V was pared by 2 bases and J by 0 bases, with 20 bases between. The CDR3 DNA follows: TGTGCCAGCAGCTTAAAAAAGACTAGGAAGGACTTAGCCAAAAACATTCAGTACTTC. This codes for CASSLKKTRKDLAKNIQYF. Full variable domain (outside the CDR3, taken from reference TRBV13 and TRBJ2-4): AAGVIQSPRHLIKEKRETATLKCYPIPRHDTVYWYQQGPGQDPQFLISFYEKMQSDKGSIPDRFSAQQFSDYHSELNMSSLELGDSALYFCASSLKKTRKDLAKNIQYFGAGTRLSVL.

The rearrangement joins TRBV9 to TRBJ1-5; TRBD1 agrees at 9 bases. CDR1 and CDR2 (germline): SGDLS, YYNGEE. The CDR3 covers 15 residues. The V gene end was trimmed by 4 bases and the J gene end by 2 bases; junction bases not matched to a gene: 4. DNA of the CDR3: TGTGCCAGCAGCCGACAGGGGGGAGGCAATCAGCCCCAGCATTTT. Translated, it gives CASSRQGGGNQPQHF.

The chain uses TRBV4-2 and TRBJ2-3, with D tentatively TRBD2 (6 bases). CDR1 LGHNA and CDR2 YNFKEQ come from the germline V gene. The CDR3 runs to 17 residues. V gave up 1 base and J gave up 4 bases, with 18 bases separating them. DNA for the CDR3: TGTGCCAGCAGCCAAGGTTATCAGGGAGGAGATCCAGATACGCAGTATTTT. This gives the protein CASSQGYQGGDPDTQYF.

The CDR3 loop reads CASSLAGVTYEQYF. In DNA form, the CDR3 reads TGCGCCAGCAGCCTAGCGGGAGTCACCTACGAGCAGTACTTC. This chain links TRBV5-1 with TRBJ2-7; 10 positions match TRBD2. The CDR3 consists of 14 residues. Per the germline V gene, CDR1 is SGHRS and CDR2 is YFSETQ. The V segment lost 4 bases and the J segment 2 bases; nucleotides outside the gene matches: 3. The full variable domain, in which reference TRBV5-1 and TRBJ2-7 provide the parts outside the CDR3, is KAGVTQTPRYLIKTRGQQVTLSCSPISGHRSVSWYQQTPGQGLQFLFEYFSETQRNKGNFPGRFSGRQFSNSRSEMNVSTLELGDSALYLCASSLAGVTYEQYFGPGTRLTVT.

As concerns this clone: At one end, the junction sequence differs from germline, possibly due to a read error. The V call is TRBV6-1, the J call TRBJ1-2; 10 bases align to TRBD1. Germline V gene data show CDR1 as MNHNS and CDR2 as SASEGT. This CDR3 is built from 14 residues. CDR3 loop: CASREGTGVVGYTF. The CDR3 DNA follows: TGTGCCAGCAGGGAAGGGACAGGGGTGGTTGGCTACACCTTC.

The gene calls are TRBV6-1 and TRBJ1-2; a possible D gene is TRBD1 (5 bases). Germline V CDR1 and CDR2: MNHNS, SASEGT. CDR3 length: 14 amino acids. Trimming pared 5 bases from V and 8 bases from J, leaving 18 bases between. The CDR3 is CASSPGEGRRGYTF. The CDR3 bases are TGTGCCAGCAGTCCCGGGGAGGGGAGGAGAGGCTACACCTTC.

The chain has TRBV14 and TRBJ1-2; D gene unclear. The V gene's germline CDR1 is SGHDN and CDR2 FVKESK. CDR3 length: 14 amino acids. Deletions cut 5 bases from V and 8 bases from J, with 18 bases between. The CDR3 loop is CASSEEVLERGYTF. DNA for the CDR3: TGTGCCAGCAGCGAGGAGGTGCTGGAACGGGGCTACACCTTC. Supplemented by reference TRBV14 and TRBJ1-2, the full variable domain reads EAGVTQFPSHSVIEKGQTVTLRCDPISGHDNLYWYRRVMGKEIKFLLHFVKESKQDESGMPNNRFLAERTGGTYSTLKVQPAELEDSGVYFCASSEEVLERGYTFGSGTRLTVV.

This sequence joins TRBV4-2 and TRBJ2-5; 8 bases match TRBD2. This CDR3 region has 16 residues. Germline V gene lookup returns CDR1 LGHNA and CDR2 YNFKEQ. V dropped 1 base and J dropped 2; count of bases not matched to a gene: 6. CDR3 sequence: CASSQGSGGAQETQYF. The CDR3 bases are TGTGCCAGCAGCCAAGGTTCGGGAGGGGCTCAAGAGACCCAGTACTTC.

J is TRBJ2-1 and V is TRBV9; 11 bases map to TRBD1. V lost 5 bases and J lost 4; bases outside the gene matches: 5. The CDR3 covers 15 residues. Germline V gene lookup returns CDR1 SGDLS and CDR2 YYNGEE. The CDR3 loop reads CASRPGTGGYNEQFF. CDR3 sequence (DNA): TGTGCCAGCAGACCCGGGACAGGGGGTTACAATGAGCAGTTCTTC.